The present T cell receptor beta chain was sequenced within a study of blood T cell repertoires in COVID-19. About the study: T cells, B-cell-depleted T cells, or PBMCs provided the cDNA or gDNA that served as material.

CDR3 length: 15 residues. Germline V gene sequence: CDR1 MNHEY, CDR2 SVGAGI. V lost 0 bases and J lost 9, with 15 bases in between. In the source study's methods: Amplification from reference gene primers served as the basis for estimated nucleated cell counts. Some clones are missing from TCRdb's copy, which holds only in-frame ones; the method was immunoSEQ multiplex PCR. D and trimming come from the DNA, and the V and J calls and clone size come from that table. The repertoire holds 150,000 to 200,000 clones, with 70% to 90% as singletons. The chain is built from TRBV6-5 and TRBJ1-3; D is uncertain. The sequencing sample was made of peripheral blood. The source is a man between 60 and 75 years old who had recovered from COVID-19. The DNA for the CDR3 is TGTGCCAGCAGTTACTCGAAGGCGGCCTCGGGCACCATATATTTT. As protein: CASSYSKAASGTIYF.